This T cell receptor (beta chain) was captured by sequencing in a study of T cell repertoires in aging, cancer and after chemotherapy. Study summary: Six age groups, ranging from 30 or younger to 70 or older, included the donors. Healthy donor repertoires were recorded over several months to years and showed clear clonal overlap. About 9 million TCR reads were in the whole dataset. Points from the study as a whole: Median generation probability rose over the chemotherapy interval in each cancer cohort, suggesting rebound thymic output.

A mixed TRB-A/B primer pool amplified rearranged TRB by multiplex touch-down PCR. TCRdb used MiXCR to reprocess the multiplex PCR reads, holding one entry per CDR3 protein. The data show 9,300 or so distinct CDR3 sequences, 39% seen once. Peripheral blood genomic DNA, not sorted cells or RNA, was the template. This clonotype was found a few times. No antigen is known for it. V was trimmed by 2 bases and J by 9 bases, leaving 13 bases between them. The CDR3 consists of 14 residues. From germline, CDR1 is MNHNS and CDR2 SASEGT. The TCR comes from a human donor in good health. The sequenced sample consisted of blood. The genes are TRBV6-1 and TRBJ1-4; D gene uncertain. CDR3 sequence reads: CASSEKISRQKLFF. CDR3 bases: TGTGCCAGCAGTGAAAAGATAAGTAGACAAAAACTGTTTTTT.